This T cell receptor beta chain is from a study of cytotoxic CD8 clonotypes in ibrutinib-treated CLL. The V end lost 0 bases, the J end lost 0 bases, and 9 bases lay between the germline ends. The CDR3 has 15 amino acids. Germline loops: CDR1 ENHRY, CDR2 SYGVKD. To note about this clone: Its antigen is unknown.

Broader study findings: In sustained-remission versus progressing patients, sampling times differed. Shared public clonotypes were rare, and on treatment they either got smaller or stayed the same. Upon ibrutinib response clonality rose, and upon progression it fell back toward baseline.

The table came from immunoSEQ multiplex PCR; TCRdb's copy has only in-frame clones and leaves some out. The sample consists of about 270,000 clones, 65% to 85% of them appearing once. The J gene is TRBJ2-7, the V gene TRBV10-3, with D possibly being TRBD1 (5 bases). The sample in question was PBMCs, obtained at disease progression, from a patient treated with ibrutinib. This sequence originates from a human donor with chronic lymphocytic leukemia. The CDR3 protein is CAISESGPSSYEQYF. Written as DNA, the CDR3 is TGTGCCATCAGTGAGTCGGGGCCTAGCTCCTACGAGCAGTACTTC.